This TCR beta chain was found in a study of beta chain features in type 1 diabetes. General observations from the study: Moderate but significant shortening of TCRB CDR3s was recorded in all four CD4+ subsets from Type 1 diabetes patients. Still unanswered here is whether HLA type influences TCRB rearrangement. For type 1 diabetes patients, VDJ junctions showed fewer insertions and more deletions.

Points on this clone: Its antigen is still unknown.

Looked up from germline, CDR1 is MNHNS and CDR2 is SASEGT. V shed 10 bases and J 0 bases; nucleotides not matched to a gene: 3. CDR3 length: 13 amino acids. Isolated RNA was reverse transcribed in full, so expressed TCRB transcripts were sequenced. TCRdb's table, derived via immunoSEQ multiplex PCR, lists solely in-frame clones and lacks some. Of approximately 250,000 clones listed, roughly 25% are singletons. Sequencing was done on a sample of naive CD4+ T cells from blood. The receptor comes from a woman aged 25 to 39 with type 1 diabetes. This chain links TRBV6-1 with TRBJ1-5; 7 bases are shared with TRBD1. The CDR3 coding sequence is TGTGCCATCGGACAGGTTAGCAATCAGCCCCAGCATTTT. Residues: CAIGQVSNQPQHF.